Listed below are T cell receptor beta chains from one sample, sequenced in a study of CD8 T cells in ankylosing spondylitis. MiXCR, run by TCRdb on the 5' RACE reads, gives a single entry per CDR3 protein. The sample has more than 600,000 distinct CDR3 sequences, 15% to 20% seen once; the top ten hold 19%. The sample comprised blood, either unsorted or a sorted T cell fraction (not recorded which). Receptors were obtained from a male donor with ankylosing spondylitis. CDR3s include the opening cysteine and the closing phenylalanine or tryptophan. A D gene is named only where the DNA matches it firmly. The size of a clone is reported for some rows only, either as once, few or many, or as a class for expanded clones.

clone_size,v_call,cdr3_length,d_call,j_call,cdr3_nt,cdr3_aa
-,TRBV7-9,14,-,TRBJ1-1,TGTGCCAGCAGCTGGGACGGTGGGAACACTGAAGCTTTCTTT,CASSWDGGNTEAFF
few,TRBV4-1,16,TRBD2,TRBJ2-1,TGCGCCAGCAGCCATGATACTAGCGTCTCCTACAATGAGCAGTTCTTC,CASSHDTSVSYNEQFF
-,TRBV5-1,15,-,TRBJ2-3,TGCGCCAGCAGCAGTAGCGGAGGGGGTGGTAATACGCAGTATTTT,CASSSSGGGGNTQYF
-,TRBV5-1,16,TRBD2,TRBJ2-5,TGCGCCAGCAGCCCCTGGACTAGCGGGAGAATGGAGACCCAGTACTTC,CASSPWTSGRMETQYF
-,TRBV9,14,TRBD1,TRBJ1-2,TGTGCCAGCACGACAGGGTCTAAGGCGGATGGCTACACCTTC,CASTTGSKADGYTF
few,TRBV18,18,TRBD2,TRBJ2-1,TGTGCCAGCTCACCACGTCCCCCGGGGCGGGAGGGCCTGAATGAGCAGTTCTTC,CASSPRPPGREGLNEQFF
-,TRBV9,15,-,TRBJ2-3,TGTGCCAGCAGCGTCGTAGGCACTAGCACAGATACGCAGTATTTT,CASSVVGTSTDTQYF
-,TRBV28,19,TRBD2,TRBJ2-1,TGTGCCAGCAGTTCCCAACTAGCGGGAGGTTTGAGCTCCTACAATGAGCAGTTCTTC,CASSSQLAGGLSSYNEQFF
few,TRBV6-1,19,TRBD2,TRBJ2-2,TGTGCCAGCCTCCCCGGGAGGGGGGGCGCCCATGGAAGGGCCGGGGAGCTGTTTTTT,CASLPGRGGAHGRAGELFF
-,TRBV4-2,15,TRBD1,TRBJ2-7,TGTGCCAGCAGCCAAGATCTCGGGACAGCCTACGAGCAGTACTTC,CASSQDLGTAYEQYF
-,TRBV28,16,-,TRBJ2-3,TGTGCCAGCAGTTCCCCGGCTAGCGAGAGCACAGATACGCAGTATTTT,CASSSPASESTDTQYF
-,TRBV7-3,17,TRBD2,TRBJ2-2,TGTGCCAGCAGCTTTACTAGCGGGACGATGAACACCGGGGAGCTGTTTTTT,CASSFTSGTMNTGELFF
few,TRBV4-3,15,-,TRBJ1-5,TGCGCCAGCAGCCAAGAGTTTCACACAGGTCAGCCCCAGCATTTT,CASSQEFHTGQPQHF
-,TRBV11-2,17,TRBD2,TRBJ2-3,TGTGCCAGCAGCTTAGTATTACTAGCGGGAGTCCCAGATACGCAGTATTTT,CASSLVLLAGVPDTQYF
-,TRBV12-3/TRBV12-4,18,TRBD1,TRBJ2-7,TGTGCCAGCAGTATTCATCGCACCGGGACAGGGGGCTTCTACGAGCAGTACTTC,CASSIHRTGTGGFYEQYF
-,TRBV29-1,13,TRBD1,TRBJ1-1,TGCAGCGTTCTACAGGGGGCGCGTACTGAAGCTTTCTTT,CSVLQGARTEAFF
-,TRBV6-2/TRBV6-3,19,-,TRBJ2-1,TGTGCCAGCAGTTACTCGGGATTCGGTCGGTTGAGCTCCTACAATGAGCAGTTCTTC,CASSYSGFGRLSSYNEQFF
few,TRBV6-1,15,TRBD1,TRBJ1-1,TGTGCCAGCAGTCCCGGGACAGGGGAGAACACTGAAGCTTTCTTT,CASSPGTGENTEAFF
-,TRBV9,16,TRBD2,TRBJ2-3,TGTGCCAGCAGCGTAGCTCCAGCGGGAGCCACAGATACGCAGTATTTT,CASSVAPAGATDTQYF
-,TRBV9,14,TRBD1,TRBJ2-3,TGTGCCAGCAGCGGGACAGGGTGGGAAGATACGCAGTATTTT,CASSGTGWEDTQYF
many,TRBV29-1,11,-,TRBJ1-1,TGCAGCGTTGACACGAACACTGAAGCTTTCTTT,CSVDTNTEAFF
-,TRBV20-1,11,-,TRBJ2-5,TGCAGTGCTAGCAATCAAGAGACCCAGTACTTC,CSASNQETQYF
-,TRBV28,15,-,TRBJ2-4,TGTGCCAGCAGGCATGATATTACGGCCAAAAACATTCAGTACTTC,CASRHDITAKNIQYF
few,TRBV10-3,15,-,TRBJ1-2,TGTGCCATCAGCCGGAGCGGGGCGGTAAACTATGGCTACACCTTC,CAISRSGAVNYGYTF
-,TRBV6-1,17,TRBD1,TRBJ2-7,TGTGCCAGCAGACGTAATCTCAGGACAGGAAGCTCCTACGAGCAGTACTTC,CASRRNLRTGSSYEQYF